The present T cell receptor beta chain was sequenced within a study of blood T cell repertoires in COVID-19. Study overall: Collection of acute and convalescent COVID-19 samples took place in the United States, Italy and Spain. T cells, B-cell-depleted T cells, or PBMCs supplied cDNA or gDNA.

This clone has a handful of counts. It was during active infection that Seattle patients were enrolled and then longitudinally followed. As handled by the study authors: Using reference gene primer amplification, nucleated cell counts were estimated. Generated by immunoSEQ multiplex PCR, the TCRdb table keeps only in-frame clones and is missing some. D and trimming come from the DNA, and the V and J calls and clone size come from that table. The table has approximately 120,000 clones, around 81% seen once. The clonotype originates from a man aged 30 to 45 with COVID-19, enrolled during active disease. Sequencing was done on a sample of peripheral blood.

The chain's CDR3 is CAWSPQGVSPLHF. As DNA, the CDR3 is TGTGCCTGGAGTCCGCAGGGGGTCTCACCCCTCCACTTT. This chain connects TRBV30 to TRBJ1-6, with 7 bases lining up with TRBD1. Germline CDR1 reads GTSNPN; CDR2 reads SVGIG (reference sequence). The CDR3 length is 13 residues. Unmatched junction bases numbered 5, after V lost 2 bases and J lost 10 bases.